The 7 T cell receptor beta chains below all came from one sample that was sequenced in a study of breast tumors, draining lymph nodes, adjacent tissues. Breast cancer patients provided tissue from their axillary draining lymph nodes. TCRdb passed the multiplex PCR reads through MiXCR, listing each CDR3 protein once. The sample shows some 150,000 distinct CDR3 sequences, 20% to 25% of them seen only once. Sequenced material: axillary lymph node tissue. These receptors were obtained from a female donor with breast cancer. Some clones in this sample may be carry-over from other donors' samples.

This clonotype showed up many times. The J gene is TRBJ1-2, the V gene TRBV6-5; a weak D match, TRBD1 (6 bases). The CDR3 is 14 residues long. V was trimmed by 0 bases and J by 3 bases, leaving 8 bases between them. Germline lookup yields CDR1 MNHEY and CDR2 SVGAGI. In DNA form, the CDR3 reads TGTGCCAGCAGTTACTCGGCAGGGGACTATGGCTACACCTTC. It is translated as CASSYSAGDYGYTF.

In its sample, this clonotype was seen many times. The CDR3 DNA reads as TGTGCCAGCACATCAGACTGGGACGGGGAGCTGTTTTTT. Translating it yields CASTSDWDGELFF. The chain has TRBV12-3 or TRBV12-4 and TRBJ2-2; D gene unclear. V was clipped by 7 bases and J by 7 bases, with 13 bases between them. This CDR3 spans 13 amino acids.

With regard to this clonotype: This sequence may be a read error, since a much larger clone differs from it by one base. The V gene is TRBV6-1, the J gene TRBJ2-7; perhaps D is TRBD1 or TRBD2 (5 bases each). Germline V gives CDR1 MNHNS, CDR2 SASEGT. The CDR3 covers 13 residues. CDR3 sequence reads: CASRLGPFYEQHF. In DNA, the CDR3 is TGTGCCAGCAGACTGGGACCTTTCTACGAGCAGCACTTC.

A word on this clonotype: Just one base apart from a much larger clone, this may be a read error. J is TRBJ2-3 and V is TRBV3-1, with a possible D match to TRBD2 (6 bases). Trimming shortened V by 1 base and J by 1 base, and 6 bases separated the two germline ends. CDR1 is LGHDT and CDR2 is YNNKEL in the germline V gene (reference sequence). The CDR3 totals 14 residues. CDR3 bases: TGTGCCAGCAGCCAAGGGGGGGGCACAGATACGCAGTATTTT. Protein: CASSQGGGTDTQYF.

This clonotype was found many times. The rearrangement uses TRBV19 and TRBJ1-4; the D gene is possibly TRBD1 (6 bases). Trimming shortened V by 5 bases and J by 8 bases, and 18 bases separated the two germline ends. Germline lookup yields CDR1 LNHDA and CDR2 SQIVND (reference sequence). The CDR3 covers 15 residues. The CDR3 region is CASSGGGGTGEKLFF. CDR3 bases: TGTGCCAGTAGTGGGGGGGGGGGCACGGGAGAAAAACTGTTTTTT.

This clonotype was observed many times. The chain couples TRBV13 to TRBJ2-1; 8 nucleotides align to TRBD2. Germline lookup yields CDR1 PRHDT and CDR2 FYEKMQ (reference sequence). V was pared by 2 bases and J by 7 bases, with 16 bases of the junction left unmatched. The CDR3 extends over 18 amino acids. The CDR3 nucleotides read TGTGCCAGCAGCTTAATGATCACCGGACTAGCCCTAAGAAATGAGCAGTTCTTC. This gives the protein CASSLMITGLALRNEQFF.

A note on this clonotype: A single base separates this from a much larger clone, so it may be a read error. V and J are TRBV6-6 and TRBJ2-1; possibly TRBD2 for D (6 bases). Germline assignment: CDR1 MNHNY and CDR2 SVGAGI (reference sequence). The CDR3 loop spans 14 amino acids. In DNA form, the CDR3 reads TGTGCCAGCAGCCCGGGACTGACCCTAAATGAGCAGCTCTTC. It translates to CASSPGLTLNEQLF.